There are a few counts of the clone carrying this T cell receptor beta chain. CDR3 size: 15 residues. Germline CDR1 MNHEY, CDR2 SVGEGT. V lost 6 bases, J lost 1 base, and 14 bases lay in between. One entry per CDR3 protein, called by TCRdb with MiXCR from the 5' RACE reads. The table shows about 540,000 distinct CDR3 sequences, with just over 20% occurring only once. These data belong to a study of T-cell memory formation after mild COVID-19. Sequencing was performed on PBMCs or a T cell subset sorted from them (not recorded which). This chain links TRBV6-2 or TRBV6-3 with TRBJ2-3; D tentatively reads TRBD1 or TRBD2 (5 bases each). The sequence was obtained from an adult woman who had mild COVID-19 (a few samples of this study predate the infection). Cell type and time point are not known. CDR3 coding DNA: TGTGCCAGCAGCTTTTGGACACTAGGCACAGATACGCAGTATTTT. It yields the protein CASSFWTLGTDTQYF.